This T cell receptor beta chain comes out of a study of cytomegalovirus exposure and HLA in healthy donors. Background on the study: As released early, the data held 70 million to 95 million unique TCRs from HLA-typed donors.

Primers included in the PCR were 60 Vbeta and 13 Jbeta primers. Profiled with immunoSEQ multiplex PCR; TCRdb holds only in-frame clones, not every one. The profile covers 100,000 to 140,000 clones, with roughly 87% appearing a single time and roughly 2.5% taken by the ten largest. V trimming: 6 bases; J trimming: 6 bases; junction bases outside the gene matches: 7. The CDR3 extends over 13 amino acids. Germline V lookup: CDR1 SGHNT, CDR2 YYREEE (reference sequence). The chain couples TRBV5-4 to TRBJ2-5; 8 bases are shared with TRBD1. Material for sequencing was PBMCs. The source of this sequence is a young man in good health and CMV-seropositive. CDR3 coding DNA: TGTGCCAGCAACGTAAGACAGGGGAAGACCCAGTACTTC. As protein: CASNVRQGKTQYF. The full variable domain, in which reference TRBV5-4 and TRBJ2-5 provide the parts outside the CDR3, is ETGVTQSPTHLIKTRGQQVTLRCSSQSGHNTVSWYQQALGQGPQFIFQYYREEENGRGNFPPRFSGLQFPNYSSELNVNALELDDSALYLCASNVRQGKTQYFGPGTRLLVL.